The 25 T cell receptor beta chains below were found in one sample sequenced in a study of T cell changes during pregnancy in multiple sclerosis. Repertoires were generated with immunoSEQ multiplex PCR, while TCRdb's copy carries only in-frame clones and drops some. The sample records approximately 130,000 clones, roughly 97% being singletons. The source was peripheral blood, collected after pregnancy. These receptors were obtained from a female donor with multiple sclerosis, enrolled in a pregnancy study.

CDR3 DNA sequence: TGTGCCAGCTCACAGAAACAGGGCTACGAGCAGTACTTC. This gives the protein CASSQKQGYEQYF. V gene TRBV18 combines with J gene TRBJ2-7; D is perhaps TRBD1 (6 bases). From germline, CDR1 is KGHSH and CDR2 LQKENI. The length of the CDR3 is 13 residues. Trimming removed 4 bases from V and 3 bases from J, with 10 bases in between.

This clone has only one observation. The chain couples TRBV18 to TRBJ2-6, with 10 bases that match TRBD2. CDR3 length equals 16 residues. CDR1 KGHSH and CDR2 LQKENI come from the germline V gene. Trimming at V came to 2 bases and at J to 12 bases, leaving 10 bases not matched to a gene. The CDR3 nucleotides read TGTGCCAGCTCACCAGAGCGGGAGGGCCTCCTCACCGTCCTGACTTTC. Translation: CASSPEREGLLTVLTF.

This sequence joins TRBV19 and TRBJ2-3; 15 nucleotides line up with TRBD2. The CDR3 has 18 amino acids. CDR1 is LNHDA and CDR2 is SQIVND in the germline V gene (reference sequence). V lost 0 bases to trimming and J lost 3 bases; unmatched junction nucleotides: 4. In nucleotides, the CDR3 is TGTGCCAGTAGTATAGATGGTGGACTAGCGGGAGGGACAGATACGCAGTATTTT. Translated: CASSIDGGLAGGTDTQYF.

The chain has TRBV6-6 and TRBJ2-3; D gene uncertain. Germline V CDR1 and CDR2: MNHNY, SVGAGI (reference sequence). This CDR3 spans 13 amino acids. Trimming shortened V by 8 bases and J by 1 base, and 10 bases separated the two germline ends. CDR3 sequence (DNA): TGTGCCAGCTGGGCCGGTGGCACAGATACGCAGTATTTT. Translated: CASWAGGTDTQYF.

The chain uses TRBV4-3 and TRBJ2-3; 11 positions agree with TRBD2. Per germline, CDR1 LGHNA and CDR2 YSLEER. CDR3 length: 17 amino acids. V was clipped by 2 bases and J by 2 bases; unmatched bases: 6. The CDR3 region is CASSQRGTSGHTDTQYF. The CDR3 DNA is TGCGCCAGCAGCCAAAGAGGGACTAGCGGCCACACAGATACGCAGTATTTT.

The chain combines TRBV28 with TRBJ1-2; D uncertain. Germline V lookup: CDR1 MDHEN, CDR2 SYDVKM. This CDR3 has 17 amino acids. V was shortened by 6 bases and J by 4 bases, with 24 bases between the two germline ends. CDR3 nucleotides: TGTGCCAGCAGCCTCCACTCGGTAGGATGGGGAGGCTATGGCTACACCTTC. Translation: CASSLHSVGWGGYGYTF.

This sequence joins TRBV29-1 and TRBJ2-1; 8 bases align to TRBD2. CDR1 is SQVTM and CDR2 is ANQGSEA in the germline V gene. V was clipped by 3 bases and J by 0 bases; unmatched bases: 13. The CDR3 has 18 amino acids. CDR3 bases: TGCAGCGTTGAGGGAACTAGCGGCCTCTCGAGCTCCTACAATGAGCAGTTCTTC. As protein: CSVEGTSGLSSSYNEQFF.

The chain employs TRBV28 and TRBJ2-7, with TRBD2 matching 13 bases. The CDR3 extends over 17 amino acids. Germline CDR1 is MDHEN and CDR2 is SYDVKM. V shed 4 bases, J shed 0 bases, and the junction held 6 bases outside the gene matches. The CDR3 here is CASSWRLAGGHSYEQYF. In DNA form, the CDR3 reads TGTGCCAGCAGTTGGAGACTAGCGGGAGGTCACTCCTACGAGCAGTACTTC.

J is TRBJ2-7 and V is TRBV6-4; D might be TRBD2 (6 bases). CDR3 length: 11 amino acids. Germline CDR1 and CDR2: MRHNA and SNTAGT. The V gene lost 3 bases and the J gene lost 8 bases, with 8 bases spanning the gap. This CDR3 reads CASSEGGKQYF. Written as DNA, the CDR3 is TGTGCCAGCAGTGAGGGGGGTAAGCAGTACTTC.

The gene calls are TRBV27 and TRBJ1-5; maybe TRBD1 (5 bases). The germline V and J ends were trimmed by 7 bases and 2 bases, with 12 bases remaining between them. Germline V gene lookup returns CDR1 MNHEY and CDR2 SMNVEV (reference sequence). This CDR3 has 14 residues. The chain's CDR3 is CASTPGFGNQPQHF. The CDR3 DNA reads as TGTGCCAGCACTCCAGGGTTTGGCAATCAGCCCCAGCATTTT.

The CDR3 nucleotides are TGCGCCAGCAGCAGAAGACAGGGGGATACGCAGTATTTT. Translating it yields CASSRRQGDTQYF. The V and J genes are TRBV4-3 and TRBJ2-3; 8 nucleotides line up with TRBD1. The CDR3 covers 13 residues. Germline V lookup: CDR1 LGHNA, CDR2 YSLEER. The V gene end was trimmed by 5 bases and the J gene end by 6 bases; junction bases not matched to a gene: 4.

The chain links TRBV2 to TRBJ2-7; 7 bases fit TRBD2. The CDR3 has 14 amino acids. The germline V gene has CDR1 SNHLY and CDR2 FYNNEI. The V gene end was trimmed by 2 bases and the J gene end by 0 bases; junction bases not matched to a gene: 1. The CDR3 reads CASSEQRDSYEQYF. The DNA of the CDR3 is TGTGCCAGCAGTGAACAGCGGGACTCCTACGAGCAGTACTTC.

The genes are TRBV19 and TRBJ2-1, with TRBD2 matching 15 bases. Germline assignment: CDR1 LNHDA and CDR2 SQIVND (reference sequence). The V and J ends lost 10 bases and 7 bases, in that order; junction bases with no gene match: 14. This CDR3 contains 17 residues. The CDR3 region is CATTGLAGGVNLNEQFF. The CDR3 nucleotides are TGTGCCACTACGGGACTAGCGGGAGGAGTAAACTTAAATGAGCAGTTCTTC.

This chain joins TRBV4-3 and TRBJ2-3, with 8 bases that match TRBD2. J gave up 1 base and V 0 bases, and 12 bases lay outside the gene matches. The germline V gene has CDR1 LGHNA and CDR2 YSLEER. This CDR3 comprises 19 residues. This CDR3 reads CASSQDPSLAGGRTDTQYF. CDR3 nucleotide sequence: TGCGCCAGCAGCCAAGATCCCTCCTTGGCGGGAGGACGCACAGATACGCAGTATTTT.

This chain links TRBV5-6 with TRBJ2-7; the D is unclear. Trimming shortened V by 0 bases and J by 3 bases, and 7 bases separated the two germline ends. CDR1 is SGHDT, CDR2 YYEEEE, per germline. The CDR3 length is 13 residues. The CDR3 DNA sequence: TGTGCCAGCAGCTTGGGTCCGGGCTACGAGCAGTACTTC. Translating it yields CASSLGPGYEQYF.

The rearrangement joins TRBV7-9 to TRBJ2-7; 7 bases line up with TRBD1. CDR1 is SEHNR, CDR2 FQNEAQ, per germline (reference sequence). Trimming cost V 3 bases and J 2 bases; bases outside gene matches: 4. This CDR3 is built from 14 residues. The CDR3 coding sequence is TGTGCCAGCAGCTTCCGGACAGGCCCCTACGAGCAGTACTTC. Translated: CASSFRTGPYEQYF. The entire variable domain, with the rest obtained from reference TRBV7-9 and TRBJ2-7, is as follows: DTGVSQNPRHKITKRGQNVTFRCDPISEHNRLYWYRQTLGQGPEFLTYFQNEAQLEKSRLLSDRFSAERPKGSFSTLEIQRTEQGDSAMYLCASSFRTGPYEQYFGPGTRLTVT.

This chain connects TRBV11-3 to TRBJ2-2; 7 bases are a match to TRBD2. Unmatched junction bases numbered 3, after V lost 3 bases and J lost 5 bases. This CDR3 comprises 14 residues. Germline V CDR1 and CDR2: SGHNT, YENEEA. The CDR3, as DNA: TGTGCCAGCAGCTTGGGGGGGTTGACCGGGGAGCTGTTTTTT. This gives the protein CASSLGGLTGELFF.

This chain uses TRBV6-1 with TRBJ2-3, with TRBD2 as a possible D gene (6 bases). Between the trimmed V and J ends, which lost 2 bases and 8 bases, there was a span of 8 bases. Germline CDR1 MNHNS, CDR2 SASEGT. CDR3 size: 12 residues. This CDR3 is CASSESGVTQYF. In DNA, the CDR3 is TGTGCCAGCAGTGAATCGGGGGTTACGCAGTATTTT.

The rearrangement joins TRBV28 to TRBJ1-5; the D is unclear. The CDR3 length is 13 residues. V lost 2 bases and J lost 8, with 10 bases in between. Germline loops: CDR1 MDHEN, CDR2 SYDVKM. This CDR3 reads CASSLTGPEPQHF. In DNA form, the CDR3 reads TGTGCCAGCAGTTTAACTGGTCCTGAGCCCCAGCATTTT.

CDR3 protein: CASSPTGPSNEKLFF. The CDR3 DNA sequence: TGTGCCAGCTCACCAACAGGTCCATCTAATGAAAAACTGTTTTTT. The chain recombines TRBV18 with TRBJ1-4; D perhaps matches TRBD1 (5 bases). Per the germline V gene, CDR1 is KGHSH and CDR2 is LQKENI. V gave up 2 bases and J gave up 3 bases, with 10 bases separating them. This CDR3 region has 15 residues.

This chain uses TRBV5-1 with TRBJ2-2; no definite D call. Germline V lookup: CDR1 SGHRS, CDR2 YFSETQ. The CDR3 is made up of 12 amino acids. V gave up 2 bases and J gave up 6 bases, with 5 bases separating them. This CDR3 is CASSLSPGELFF. The CDR3 DNA is TGCGCCAGCAGCTTATCTCCCGGGGAGCTGTTTTTT.

Notes on this clone: Mismatch with germline at one junction end may stem from a read error. The gene calls are TRBV15 and TRBJ1-2; D is unresolved. CDR1 LNHNV and CDR2 YYDKDF come from the germline V gene (reference sequence). This CDR3 has 15 amino acids. The CDR3 here is CATSRPRTEDYGYTF. The CDR3 DNA reads as TGTGCCACCAGCAGACCCCGGACGGAGGACTACGGCTACACCTTC.

The J gene is TRBJ2-5, the V gene TRBV28, with a weak D call TRBD2 (6 bases). Germline assignment: CDR1 MDHEN and CDR2 SYDVKM. There are 20 residues in the CDR3. V gave up 3 bases and J gave up 5 bases, with 31 bases separating them. The CDR3 DNA reads as TGTGCCAGCAGTTTTGGGGCCCCCCCGGGAGAAGGGGAGCGAGAGGAGACCCAGTACTTC. This gives the protein CASSFGAPPGEGEREETQYF.

The chain couples TRBV7-6 to TRBJ2-7; TRBD1 is a possible D gene (6 bases). The V gene lost 5 bases and the J gene lost 0 bases, with 17 bases spanning the gap. There are 16 residues in the CDR3. From germline, CDR1 is SGHVS and CDR2 FNYEAQ. CDR3 sequence: CASSRSTGFSSYEQYF. CDR3 nucleotides: TGTGCCAGCAGCCGGTCTACAGGGTTTAGCTCCTACGAGCAGTACTTC.

The DNA of the CDR3 is TGCAGCGTTGGAAAAAGACTAGCGGGAGGTGAGCAGTTCTTC. It specifies CSVGKRLAGGEQFF. The gene calls are TRBV29-1 and TRBJ2-1; TRBD2 matches 13 bases. Germline trimming cut 4 bases from V and 9 bases from J; bases unmatched to any gene: 6. This CDR3 region has 14 residues. CDR1 is SQVTM and CDR2 is ANQGSEA in the germline V gene.